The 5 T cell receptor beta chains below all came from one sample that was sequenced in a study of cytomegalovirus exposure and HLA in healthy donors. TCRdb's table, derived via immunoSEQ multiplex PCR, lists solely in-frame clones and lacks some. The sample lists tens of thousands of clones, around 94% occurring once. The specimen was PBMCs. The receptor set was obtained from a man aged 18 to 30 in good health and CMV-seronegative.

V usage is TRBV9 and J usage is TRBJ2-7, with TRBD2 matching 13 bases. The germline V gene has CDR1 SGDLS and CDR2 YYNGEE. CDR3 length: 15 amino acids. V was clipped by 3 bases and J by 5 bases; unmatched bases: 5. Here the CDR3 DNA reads TGTGCCAGCAGCGCCGGGGGACTAGCGGGACACGAGCAGTACTTC. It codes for CASSAGGLAGHEQYF.

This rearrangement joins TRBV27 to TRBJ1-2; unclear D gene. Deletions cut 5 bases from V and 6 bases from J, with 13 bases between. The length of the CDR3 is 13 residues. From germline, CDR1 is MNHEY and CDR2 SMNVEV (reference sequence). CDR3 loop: CASSPMAGNGYTF. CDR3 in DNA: TGTGCCAGCAGTCCGATGGCGGGAAATGGCTACACCTTC.

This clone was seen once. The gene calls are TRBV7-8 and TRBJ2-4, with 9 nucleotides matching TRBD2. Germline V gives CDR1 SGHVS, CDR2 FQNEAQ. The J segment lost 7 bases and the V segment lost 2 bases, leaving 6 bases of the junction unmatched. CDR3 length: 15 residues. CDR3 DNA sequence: TGTGCCAGCAGCTTAAAGGTGCGGGAGGGGAACATTCAGTACTTC. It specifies CASSLKVREGNIQYF.

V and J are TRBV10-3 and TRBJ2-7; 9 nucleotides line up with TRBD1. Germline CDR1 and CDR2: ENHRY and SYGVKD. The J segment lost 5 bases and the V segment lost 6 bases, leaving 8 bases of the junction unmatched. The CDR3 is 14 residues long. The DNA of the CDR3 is TGTGCCATCAGCGCGGGACAGGGTTACCACGAGCAGTACTTC. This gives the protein CAISAGQGYHEQYF.

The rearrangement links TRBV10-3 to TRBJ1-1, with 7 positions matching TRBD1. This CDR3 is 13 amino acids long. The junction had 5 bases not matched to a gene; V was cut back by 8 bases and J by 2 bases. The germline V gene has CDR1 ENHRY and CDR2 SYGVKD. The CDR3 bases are TGTGCCATCCAGGGGGTGGGAAACACTGAAGCTTTCTTT. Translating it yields CAIQGVGNTEAFF.